This T cell receptor (beta chain) is from a study of vaccination and CD4 T cells after COVID-19 (dated by TCRdb to between 2021 and 2024). Broadly, across the study: Every convalescent patient had a positive nasal swab PCR test for SARS-CoV-2, with mild disease in under ten patients and severe disease in one. The convalescent cohort included six males and four females, with two Hispanic individuals, seven Caucasians, two Asians and one multiracial person. Two doses of either the Pfizer-BioNTech BNT162b2 vaccine (n=8) or the Moderna mRNA-1273 vaccine (n=2) were administered to participants. Post-COVID blood samples from convalescent patients were collected a median of approximately 93 days after diagnosis, with a range of 35 to 161 days. The time from the second vaccine dose to post-vaccine blood sampling had a median of roughly 72 days and ranged from 14 to 241 days. A few convalescent patients were sampled both early after vaccination (day 14) and late after vaccination (days 161 to 241). Culture stimuli were overlapping spike peptide pools from SARS-CoV-2 and from the common cold coronaviruses HCoV-NL63, HCoV-OC43 and HCoV-229E. Control cultures used a CEFX viral epitope pool as positive control, an HIV-1 Nef peptide pool as negative control, or no peptide. The spike-specific CD4+ TCR repertoire was compared before and after mRNA vaccination in approximately ten COVID-19 convalescent patients and a few infection-naive healthy vaccine recipients. General findings and caveats noted by the study authors: The study included relatively few convalescent patients and did not analyze early timepoints after natural infection. In convalescent patients, a median approximately 86% of post-vaccine SARS-CoV-2-reactive clones were detected only after vaccination, and vaccine-specific priming was suggested by this finding. Of the vaccine-specific clones found in convalescent patients, nearly all (304 of 307) were mono-reactive for SARS-CoV-2 spike instead of being cross-reactive with common cold coronaviruses. The median count of SARS-CoV-2-reactive clonotypes went up from about 23 after infection to more than 30 after vaccination, although the change was not significant.

Receptors were amplified or captured by PCR. At the Johns Hopkins FTIC core, DNA from the cultured CD4+ T cells underwent TCR sequencing with the Oncomine TCR Beta short-read assay. Genomic DNA was extracted from the cultured CD4+ T cells with the QIAamp micro DNA kit. Oncomine TCR Beta libraries from cultured CD4+ T cells were pooled with unique dual indexes and sequenced on an Illumina iSeq 100. The paper's processing steps were these. Non-productive sequences were removed, and CDR3s that did not start with C, did not end with F or W, or were shorter than 7 amino acids were discarded. Antigen-specific clonotypes were identified using the MANAFEST web application through comparison of peptide-stimulated wells with reference and other culture wells. To be called positive, a clone needed an FDR below 0.05, an odds ratio above 5, and a productive frequency above 0.1% in at least two of three replicate wells. Clonotypes that were significantly expanded in both SARS-CoV-2 spike wells and at least one common cold coronavirus spike condition were defined as cross-reactive. CDR3 homology was assessed with Levenshtein distances (stringdist) and unrooted phylogenetic trees (ape) in R version 3.6.1. The public reads were run again by TCRdb, first through fastp at Q25 and then through MiXCR, and only productive beta chains were kept. Each CDR3 protein appears once, grouped with its most common genes and DNA. The V and J calls come from TCRdb's annotation, not from the publication. This sample comprises 20,000 to 30,000 distinct CDR3 sequences, roughly 40% of them detected only once. Around 5.1% of the sample is taken by the ten largest.

About this clonotype: The clone's antigen remains unknown. Base-call qualities are not available, and no considerably larger clone is one nucleotide away.

From cysteine to phenylalanine, the CDR3 is 16 amino acids long. The sequence is cut down to CDR3 DNA, 48 bases in frame from base 1. For this chain, trimming is 0 bases at the V end and 4 bases at the J end, and the number of junction bases without a gene match is 9. Looking up the germline V gene (reference sequence) yields CDR1 SGHNT and CDR2 YYREEE. This sample's time point label indicates: late sampling 161 to 241 days after vaccination in three convalescent patients. The treatment or condition tag for this specimen amounts to: roughly 10-day PBMC culture with coronavirus spike peptide pools or control peptides (ViraFEST assay). The ViraFEST assay, used in the study, expanded antigen-specific T cells with peptide pools and then identified the expanded clonotypes through TCR sequencing. The convalescent patients' positive SARS-CoV-2 PCR tests were from March to December 2020, which was before the Alpha, Beta and Delta variants emerged in the United States. Over 1.5 million PBMCs per well were cultured in IMDM with roughly 5.2% human AB serum and 7.5 to 10 IU/ml IL-2, plus 10 ug/ml peptide pools. Half of the culture medium was replaced with fresh IL-2-containing medium on days 3 and 7. After around 11 days of culture, CD4+ T cells were isolated by negative selection using the EasySep CD4+ T cell isolation kit. PBMCs were separated from whole blood using Ficoll-Paque Plus gradient centrifugation and then either used fresh or cryopreserved at -140C. Triplicate wells were generally used for each culture condition.

The specimen was CD4+ T cells from blood, cultured in vitro, collected about 7 months after SARS-CoV-2 vaccination. The sequence is built from TRBV5-4 and TRBJ2-5, and TRBD2 aligns with 7 junction nucleotides. The sequence was collected from a human donor who had recovered from COVID-19. The nucleotide sequence reads as follows: TGTGCCAGCAGCTTGGGTAGCGGGCCCCCAGGAGAGACCCAGTACTTC. It is translated as CASSLGSGPPGETQYF.